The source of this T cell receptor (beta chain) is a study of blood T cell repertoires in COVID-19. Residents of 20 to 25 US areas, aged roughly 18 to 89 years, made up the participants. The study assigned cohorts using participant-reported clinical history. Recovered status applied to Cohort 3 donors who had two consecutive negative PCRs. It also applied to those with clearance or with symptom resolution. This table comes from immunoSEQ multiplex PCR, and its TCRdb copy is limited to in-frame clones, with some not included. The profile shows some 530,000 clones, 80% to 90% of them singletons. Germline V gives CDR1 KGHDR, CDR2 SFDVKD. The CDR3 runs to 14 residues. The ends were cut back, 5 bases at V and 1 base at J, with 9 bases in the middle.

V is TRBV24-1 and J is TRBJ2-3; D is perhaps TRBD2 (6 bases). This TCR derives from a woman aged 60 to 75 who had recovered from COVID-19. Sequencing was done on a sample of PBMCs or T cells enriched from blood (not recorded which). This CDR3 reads CATSVGGGTDTQYF. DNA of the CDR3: TGTGCCACCAGTGTTGGCGGGGGCACAGATACGCAGTATTTT.